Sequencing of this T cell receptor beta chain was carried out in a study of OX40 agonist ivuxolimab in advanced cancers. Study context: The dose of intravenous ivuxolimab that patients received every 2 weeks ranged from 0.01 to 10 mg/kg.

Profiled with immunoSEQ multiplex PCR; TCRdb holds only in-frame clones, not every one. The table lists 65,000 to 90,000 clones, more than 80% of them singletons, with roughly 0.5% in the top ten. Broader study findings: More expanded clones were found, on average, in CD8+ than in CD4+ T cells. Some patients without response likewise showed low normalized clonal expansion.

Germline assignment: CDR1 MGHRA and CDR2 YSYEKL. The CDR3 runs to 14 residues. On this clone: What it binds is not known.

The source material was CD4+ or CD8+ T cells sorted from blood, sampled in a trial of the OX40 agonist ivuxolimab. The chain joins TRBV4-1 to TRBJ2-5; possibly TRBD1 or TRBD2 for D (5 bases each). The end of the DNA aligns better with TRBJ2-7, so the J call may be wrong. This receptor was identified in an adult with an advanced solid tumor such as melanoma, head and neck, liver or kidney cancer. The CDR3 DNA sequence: TGCGCCAGCAGCCAACAGGGAGAAGCCTACGAGCAGTACTTC. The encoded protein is CASSQQGEAYEQYF.